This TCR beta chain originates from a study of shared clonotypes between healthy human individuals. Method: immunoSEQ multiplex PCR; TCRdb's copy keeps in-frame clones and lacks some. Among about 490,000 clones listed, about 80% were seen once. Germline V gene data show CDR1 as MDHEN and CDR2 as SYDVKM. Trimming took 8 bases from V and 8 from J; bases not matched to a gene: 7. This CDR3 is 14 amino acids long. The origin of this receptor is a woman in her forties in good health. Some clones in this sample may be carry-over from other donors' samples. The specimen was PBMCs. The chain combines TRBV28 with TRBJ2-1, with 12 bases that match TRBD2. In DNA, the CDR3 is TGTGCCAGCCTGACTAGCGGGAGATCGGATGAGCAGTTCTTC. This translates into CASLTSGRSDEQFF.